One and the same sample provided the 10 T cell receptor beta chains below, sequenced in a study of tumor-infiltrating lymphocytes in primary liver carcinoma. The researchers produced TCR beta cDNA from approximately 540 ng total RNA with a constant-region primer. Libraries covering TCR beta were generated through three nested multiplex PCR rounds (using a slightly modified ARM-PCR). Researchers ran the first two PCR rounds for ten to eleven cycles each with TRBV1-TRBV30 forward primers and a C-beta reverse primer. TCRdb fed the multiplex PCR reads into MiXCR, producing one record per CDR3 protein. The table lists approximately 54,000 distinct CDR3 sequences, about three quarters of them singletons. Unsorted bulk tissue (about 18-30 mg) underwent RNA and DNA co-extraction. Material for sequencing was liver tumor tissue from sampling region 2. Subset in this sample: tumor region T2, inferior pole. The receptors were gathered from a middle-aged man with primary liver carcinoma and hepatitis B virus infection.

As concerns this clonotype: This is likely a read error, given that the CDR3 carries no conserved phenylalanine or tryptophan at its end. V usage is TRBV11-2 and J usage is TRBJ2-5, with 8 bases that match TRBD2. The CDR3 sequence is 16 residues long. Germline CDR1 SGHAT, CDR2 FQNNGV. The J segment lost 2 bases and the V segment lost 5 bases, leaving 10 bases of the junction unmatched. The CDR3 loop reads CASSLVLASGQETQYL. CDR3 DNA: TGTGCCAGCAGCCTAGTCCTGGCTAGCGGGCAAGAGACCCAGTACTTA.

The chain links TRBV2 to TRBJ1-2, with D unclear. Germline CDR1 and CDR2: SNHLY and FYNNEI. The CDR3 sequence is 13 residues long. The germline V and J ends were trimmed by 7 bases and 8 bases, with 17 bases remaining between them. The CDR3 coding sequence is TGTGCCAGCAACGCAATCGGTGCGGGAGGCTACACCTTC. Translated: CASNAIGAGGYTF.

This rearrangement joins TRBV6-1 to TRBJ1-5; D not certain. The ends were cut back, 10 bases at V and 6 bases at J, with 16 bases in the middle. Per the germline V gene, CDR1 is MNHNS and CDR2 is SASEGT. The CDR3 extends over 13 amino acids. The CDR3 bases are TGTGCCATCAGCATGTGGGGAGGTCAGCCCCAGCATTTT. As protein: CAISMWGGQPQHF.

About this clonotype itself: Mismatch with germline at one junction end may stem from a read error. The rearrangement uses TRBV6-1 and TRBJ2-7; D is unclear. Germline CDR1 is MNHNS and CDR2 is SASEGT. The length of the CDR3 is 12 residues. CDR3 amino acids: CAGNPGHYEQYF. CDR3 DNA: TGTGCCGGCAACCCGGGCCACTACGAGCAATACTTC.

The table lists this clonotype with many counts. This chain links TRBV7-9 with TRBJ1-1; D is undetermined. This CDR3 has 13 amino acids. V dropped 1 base and J dropped 4 bases, with 7 bases sitting between them. Germline V gene data show CDR1 as SEHNR and CDR2 as FQNEAQ (reference sequence). As DNA, the CDR3 is TGTGCCAGCAGCTTAGTATCTTCCACTGAAGCTTTCTTT. This codes for CASSLVSSTEAFF.

On this clonotype: The junction departs from germline at one end; a sequencing error may be responsible. The gene calls are TRBV11-3 and TRBJ2-3; the D is unclear. This CDR3 has 13 amino acids. From germline, CDR1 is SGHNT and CDR2 YENEEA. CDR3 DNA: TGTGCCGGCAGCTGGGGTGAGGCAGATACGAAGTATTTC. Residues: CAGSWGEADTKYF.

Remarks on this clonotype: This may stem from a read error, because a much larger clone lies one nucleotide away. CDR3 sequence reads: CASSFSSVGGETQYF. The CDR3 DNA is TGTGCCAGCAGCTTCTCTAGCGTGGGGGGGGAGACCCAGTACTTC. The V call is TRBV6-5, the J call TRBJ2-5; 7 bases fit TRBD2. The CDR3 runs 15 residues. Germline V gene lookup returns CDR1 MNHEY and CDR2 SVGAGI. J was trimmed by 5 bases and V by 6 bases; bases with no gene match: 12.

With respect to this clonotype: Sequence at one end of the junction differs from germline and may be a read error. This chain links TRBV6-6 with TRBJ1-2; D ambiguous. The germline gives CDR1 MNHNY, CDR2 SVGAGI (reference sequence). The CDR3 loop spans 13 amino acids. CDR3 amino acids: CGSLTASNYGYTF. The DNA for the CDR3 is TGTGGCAGCTTAACAGCTTCTAACTATGGCTACACCTTC.

A remark on this clonotype: At one boundary the junction diverges from the germline segment, which might be a read error. The chain is built from TRBV4-1 and TRBJ2-4; the D gene is possibly TRBD2 (5 bases). CDR1 is MGHRA, CDR2 YSYEKL, per germline. This CDR3 is 18 amino acids long. CDR3 nucleotides: TGCGCCAGCAGCCAAATTCCCGGAACTAGAGCCGCCAAAACCATTCAGTACTTC. It yields the protein CASSQIPGTRAAKTIQYF.

This clonotype came up once. At one end, the junction sequence differs from germline, possibly due to a read error. The chain recombines TRBV12-3 or TRBV12-4 with TRBJ2-3; 12 bases align to TRBD2. This CDR3 has 15 amino acids. CDR3 in DNA: TGTGCCAGCACTAAACTAGCGGGAGGAGAAGATACGCAATATTTT. As protein: CASTKLAGGEDTQYF.